A single sample is the source of the 24 T cell receptor beta chains below, sequenced in a study of T cells in Graves' hyperthyroidism and ophthalmopathy. The CDR3 regions of TCR beta were amplified from RNA transcripts. The TCR CDR3 first-round RT-PCR relied on the HTBI primer set. TCRdb re-derived calls from the multiplex PCR reads in MiXCR, one entry per CDR3 protein. The sample has nearly 600,000 distinct CDR3 sequences; 14% are singletons. The sequenced sample was blood. These receptors originate from a young woman with Graves' ophthalmopathy.

There are a few counts of this clonotype. V gene TRBV18 combines with J gene TRBJ2-5, with D tentatively TRBD1 or TRBD2 (5 bases each). Trimming took 8 bases from V and 3 from J, leaving 25 bases between them. CDR3 length: 17 amino acids. Germline values: CDR1 KGHSH, CDR2 LQKENI. As DNA, the CDR3 is TGTGCCAGCATCGAAGGGGCCTATAACCGGGACGAAGAGACCCAGTACTTC. Its translation is CASIEGAYNRDEETQYF.

The V gene is TRBV10-3, the J gene TRBJ2-2, with 9 bases matching TRBD2. After removal of 6 bases from V and 7 bases from J, the junction contained 12 bases not matched to a gene. The germline V gene encodes CDR1 ENHRY and CDR2 SYGVKD. This CDR3 spans 16 amino acids. The CDR3 DNA sequence: TGTGCCATCAGGATGGGCGCGGGAGGGCACGACGGGGAGCTGTTTTTT. This gives the protein CAIRMGAGGHDGELFF.

The V and J genes are TRBV7-9 and TRBJ2-3, with D perhaps matching TRBD1 (7 bases). CDR1 is SEHNR, CDR2 FQNEAQ, per germline (reference sequence). V shed 5 bases and J shed 2 bases, with 17 bases lying between them. The CDR3 is made up of 16 amino acids. CDR3 DNA sequence: TGTGCCAGCAGCAGCACCAGCAGGGGGGACACAGATACGCAGTATTTT. Its translation: CASSSTSRGDTDTQYF.

The V call is TRBV5-1, the J call TRBJ2-1; 8 bases fit TRBD2. There are 15 residues in the CDR3. CDR1 is SGHRS, CDR2 YFSETQ, per germline. Trimming cost V 4 bases and J 10 bases; bases outside gene matches: 13. In nucleotides, the CDR3 is TGCGCCAGCAGCCCGGGACTAGTGGGGGTAACGGAGCAGTTCTTC. Encoded protein: CASSPGLVGVTEQFF.

This clonotype was picked up many times. The chain links TRBV28 to TRBJ2-3; a weak D match, TRBD1 (5 bases). CDR1 and CDR2 (germline): MDHEN, SYDVKM. V was clipped by 2 bases and J by 0 bases, with 9 bases between them. CDR3 length: 15 amino acids. The CDR3 sequence is CASSLGASSTDTQYF. The CDR3 DNA reads TGTGCCAGCAGTTTAGGGGCGAGTAGCACAGATACGCAGTATTTT.

This clonotype showed up many times. The V call is TRBV4-1, the J call TRBJ2-1; D ambiguous. CDR1 MGHRA and CDR2 YSYEKL come from the germline V gene. Trimming took off 3 bases at V and 6 bases at J, with 6 bases between the two ends. This CDR3 is 12 amino acids long. The CDR3 bases are TGCGCCAGCAGCCATGGTAGCAATGAGCAGTTCTTC. This encodes CASSHGSNEQFF.

This clonotype was counted ten times or more. Here the CDR3 reads CASSLMRSSAFF. CDR3 coding DNA: TGTGCCAGCAGCTTAATGAGGAGTTCGGCTTTCTTT. The V gene is TRBV7-9, the J gene TRBJ1-1; the D is unclear. V gave up 2 bases and J gave up 11 bases, with 12 bases separating them. The CDR3 length is 12 residues. Germline V gives CDR1 SEHNR, CDR2 FQNEAQ (reference sequence).

This clonotype was observed at least ten times. The chain carries TRBV20-1 and TRBJ1-1; TRBD1 is a possible D gene (6 bases). This CDR3 comprises 14 residues. The germline CDR1 and CDR2 sequences are DFQATT and SNEGSKA (reference sequence). The ends were cut back, 6 bases at V and 2 bases at J, with 16 bases in the middle. The CDR3 protein is CSALWTEVNTEAFF. DNA of the CDR3: TGCAGTGCCCTGTGGACAGAAGTAAACACTGAAGCTTTCTTT.

This clonotype was picked up many times. The V call is TRBV12-3 or TRBV12-4, the J call TRBJ1-4, with D possibly matching TRBD1 (6 bases). Trimming shortened V by 6 bases and J by 7 bases, and 15 bases separated the two germline ends. The CDR3 contains 14 residues. The CDR3 DNA sequence: TGTGCCAGCAGGCCGGGGGCGGCGGGTGAAAAACTGTTTTTT. Translation gives CASRPGAAGEKLFF.

This clonotype was seen ten or more times. V is TRBV7-9 and J is TRBJ2-3; D might be TRBD1 (6 bases). The CDR3 covers 19 residues. Trimming removed 1 base from V and 1 base from J, with 21 bases in between. In germline, CDR1 is SEHNR, CDR2 FQNEAQ (reference sequence). The CDR3: CASSLVWDILTGGTDTQYF. In DNA, the CDR3 is TGTGCCAGCAGCTTAGTTTGGGACATACTTACTGGAGGCACAGATACGCAGTATTTT. The full variable domain, completed using reference TRBV7-9 and TRBJ2-3, is DTGVSQNPRHKITKRGQNVTFRCDPISEHNRLYWYRQTLGQGPEFLTYFQNEAQLEKSRLLSDRFSAERPKGSFSTLEIQRTEQGDSAMYLCASSLVWDILTGGTDTQYFGPGTRLTVL.

The sample holds many counts of this clonotype. The genes are TRBV7-3 and TRBJ2-5; 9 bases are shared with TRBD2. This CDR3 is 16 amino acids long. Germline assignment: CDR1 SGHTA and CDR2 FQGTGA. V was pared by 4 bases and J by 7 bases, with 13 bases of the junction left unmatched. CDR3 protein: CASSSGLAREGGTQYF. CDR3 DNA sequence: TGTGCCAGCAGCTCCGGACTAGCGAGAGAAGGGGGGACCCAGTACTTC.

V and J are TRBV5-5 and TRBJ1-1, with D hard to call. V lost 3 bases to trimming and J lost 1 base, with 10 bases between them. Germline V gives CDR1 SGHKS, CDR2 YYEKEE (reference sequence). This CDR3 is 14 amino acids long. Here the CDR3 reads CASSSSWTNTEAFF. CDR3 nucleotide sequence: TGTGCCAGCAGCTCCTCTTGGACGAACACTGAAGCTTTCTTT.

This clonotype was recorded many times. The chain recombines TRBV7-9 with TRBJ1-2; D gene uncertain. Trimming stripped 2 bases from V and 0 bases from J, with 13 bases between. CDR1 SEHNR and CDR2 FQNEAQ come from the germline V gene (reference sequence). This CDR3 contains 16 residues. CDR3 in DNA: TGTGCCAGCAGCTTATACCCAGCCGGAGCTAACTATGGCTACACCTTC. Its translation is CASSLYPAGANYGYTF.

This clonotype was counted many times. The J gene is TRBJ1-1, the V gene TRBV19; the match to TRBD1 covers 11 bases. The junction had 10 bases not matched to a gene; V was cut back by 7 bases and J by 0 bases. The CDR3 is made up of 17 amino acids. The germline CDR1 and CDR2 sequences are LNHDA and SQIVND (reference sequence). The CDR3 protein is CASTTGQGGSMNTEAFF. The CDR3, as DNA: TGTGCCAGTACTACGGGACAGGGGGGAAGCATGAACACTGAAGCTTTCTTT.

This clonotype was seen only a few times. The gene calls are TRBV6-1 and TRBJ2-5, with D maybe TRBD1 (5 bases). The CDR3 length is 14 residues. The germline CDR1 and CDR2 sequences are MNHNS and SASEGT. V lost 6 bases and J 1 base, leaving 12 bases between the germline ends. The CDR3 sequence is CASRITTAQETQYF. CDR3 bases: TGTGCCAGCAGGATCACGACAGCCCAAGAGACCCAGTACTTC.

This clonotype was observed many times. The genes are TRBV11-3 and TRBJ2-1; 10 nucleotides align to TRBD2. CDR1 is SGHNT, CDR2 YENEEA, per germline. The CDR3 has 19 amino acids. After removal of 1 base from V and 0 bases from J, the junction contained 9 bases not matched to a gene. This CDR3 is CASSLGWTSGRSSYNEQFF. The CDR3 DNA follows: TGTGCCAGCAGCTTAGGGTGGACTAGCGGTAGGAGCTCCTACAATGAGCAGTTCTTC.

The J gene is TRBJ2-7, the V gene TRBV30; 12 bases line up with TRBD2. CDR1 and CDR2 (germline): GTSNPN, SVGIG (reference sequence). This CDR3 is built from 18 residues. The V and J ends lost 0 bases and 3 bases, in that order; junction bases with no gene match: 12. The CDR3 region is CAWSVLGVTSGRIYEQYF. CDR3 nucleotide sequence: TGTGCCTGGAGTGTACTCGGGGTTACTAGCGGGAGGATCTACGAGCAGTACTTC.

This clonotype has only a few counts. This sequence joins TRBV4-2 and TRBJ1-3; weak D call: TRBD1 (5 bases). V gave up 0 bases and J gave up 12 bases, with 18 bases separating them. The CDR3 contains 15 residues. Germline CDR1 is LGHNA and CDR2 is YNFKEQ. The chain's CDR3 is CASSQDKGRPAIIYF. CDR3 bases: TGTGCCAGCAGCCAAGATAAGGGACGGCCGGCCATCATATATTTT.

This clonotype was counted at least ten times. The CDR3 reads CASSPTGVLSYEQYF. CDR3 in DNA: TGTGCCAGCAGCCCTACAGGGGTCTTATCCTACGAGCAGTACTTC. This rearrangement joins TRBV6-2 or TRBV6-3 to TRBJ2-7, with 7 positions matching TRBD1. The CDR3 runs to 15 residues. Germline-derived CDR1 and CDR2 are MNHEY and SVGEGT. V shed 6 bases and J 1 base; nucleotides not matched to a gene: 9.

As concerns this clonotype: Given a much more abundant clone one base away, this may be a read error. V gene TRBV6-1 combines with J gene TRBJ1-1; no firm D call. Trimming took 3 bases from V and 8 from J, leaving 13 bases between them. The CDR3 spans 13 residues. Germline V gene data show CDR1 as MNHNS and CDR2 as SASEGT. CDR3: CASSDREADEAFF. The CDR3 DNA follows: TGTGCCAGCAGTGATAGGGAAGCGGACGAAGCTTTCTTT.

Many counts were recorded for this clonotype. The rearrangement links TRBV24-1 to TRBJ2-1; D may correspond to TRBD1 or TRBD2 (5 bases each). CDR1 and CDR2 from the germline V gene are KGHDR and SFDVKD. V was pared by 9 bases and J by 6 bases, with 23 bases between. The CDR3 is 16 amino acids. Here the CDR3 reads CATEGQGAWVSNEQFF. The CDR3 region has the DNA TGTGCCACCGAGGGTCAAGGGGCTTGGGTTAGCAATGAGCAGTTCTTC.

This clonotype was seen repeatedly, ten times or more. The V and J genes are TRBV20-1 and TRBJ2-3; 10 bases align to TRBD2. The CDR3 spans 15 residues. The V gene's germline CDR1 is DFQATT and CDR2 SNEGSKA (reference sequence). This CDR3 reads CSVDEGTSARDTQYF. CDR3 bases: TGCAGCGTAGACGAAGGGACTAGCGCACGAGATACGCAGTATTTT.

This clonotype showed up many times. This rearrangement joins TRBV11-1 to TRBJ2-2, with 8 positions matching TRBD2. The CDR3 length is 15 residues. In germline, CDR1 is SGHAT, CDR2 FQDESV (reference sequence). V shed 3 bases and J 4 bases; nucleotides not matched to a gene: 4. CDR3 bases: TGTGCCAGCAGCTTTTCCGGGACTAGCACCGGGGAGCTGTTTTTT. Its translation is CASSFSGTSTGELFF.

This clonotype was seen ten or more times. The rearrangement joins TRBV18 to TRBJ1-1, with D tentatively TRBD1 (6 bases). V was trimmed by 2 bases and J by 8 bases, leaving 9 bases between them. Germline CDR1 is KGHSH and CDR2 is LQKENI. This CDR3 comprises 12 residues. The CDR3 coding sequence is TGTGCCAGCTCACCAGGACAGCTCGAAGCTTTCTTT. It yields the protein CASSPGQLEAFF.